This T cell receptor beta chain originates from a study of blood T cell repertoires in COVID-19. Across the whole study: From the United States, Italy and Spain came samples of acute and convalescent COVID-19. T cells, B-cell-depleted T cells, or PBMCs supplied cDNA or gDNA.

Under the authors' procedure: Reference gene primer amplification gave estimated nucleated cell counts. The table came from immunoSEQ multiplex PCR; TCRdb's copy has only in-frame clones and leaves some out. V, J and clone size are those of that table, while D and trimming were read from the DNA. Of roughly 40,000 clones in the sample, around 86% were seen once. CDR1 is MNHEY and CDR2 is SVGAGI in the germline V gene. Trimming removed 2 bases from V and 5 bases from J, with 10 bases in between. The CDR3 is 15 residues long. The source is a human donor in a cohort sampled during active COVID-19. The sample was peripheral blood. V is TRBV6-5 and J is TRBJ1-6, with a weak D call TRBD1 (5 bases). CDR3 sequence: CASSYATANNSPLHF. The CDR3 nucleotides read TGTGCCAGCAGTTACGCGACAGCTAATAATTCACCCCTCCACTTT.